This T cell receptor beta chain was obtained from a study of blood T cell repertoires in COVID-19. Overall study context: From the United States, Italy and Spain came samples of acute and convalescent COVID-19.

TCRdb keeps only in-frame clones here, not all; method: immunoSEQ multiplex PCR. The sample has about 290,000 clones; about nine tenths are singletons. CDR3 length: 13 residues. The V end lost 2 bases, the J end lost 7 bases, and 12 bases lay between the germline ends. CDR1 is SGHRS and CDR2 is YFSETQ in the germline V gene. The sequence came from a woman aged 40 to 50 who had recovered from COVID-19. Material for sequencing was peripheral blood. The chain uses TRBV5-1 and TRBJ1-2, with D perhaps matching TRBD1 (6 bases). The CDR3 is CASSFSGESGYTF. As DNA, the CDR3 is TGCGCCAGCAGCTTCTCAGGGGAGAGTGGCTACACCTTC.